The entry below describes one T cell receptor (beta chain). Its antigen is still unknown. The V gene end was trimmed by 4 bases and the J gene end by 1 base; junction bases not matched to a gene: 8. CDR1 and CDR2 (germline): SGDLS, YYNGEE. CDR3 length equals 15 residues. This sample is drawn from a study of OX40 agonist ivuxolimab in advanced cancers. About the research overall: The study reported partial responses in three patients: one hepatocellular carcinoma, two cutaneous melanoma.

Study findings and constraints: Normalized T-cell clonal expansion was also low in some nonresponders. Clonal expansion from baseline to week 6 occurred in both CD4+ and CD8+ T cells.

This table comes from immunoSEQ multiplex PCR, and its TCRdb copy is limited to in-frame clones, with some not included. Altogether tens of thousands of clones are present, approximately 79% being singletons, with the ten largest covering under 2%. The sample consisted of CD4+ or CD8+ T cells sorted from blood, taken in a trial of the OX40 agonist ivuxolimab. The V call is TRBV9, the J call TRBJ2-7; 7 bases are shared with TRBD1. The clonotype was recovered from an adult with an advanced solid tumor such as melanoma, head and neck, liver or kidney cancer. CDR3 residues: CASSPSGQSSYEQYF. The CDR3 region has the DNA TGTGCCAGCAGCCCTTCGGGACAGAGTTCCTACGAGCAGTACTTC.